This TCR beta chain was captured by sequencing in a study of blood T cell repertoires in COVID-19 (TCRdb year 2020). About the study as a whole: Samples covering the acute and convalescent phases of COVID-19 were provided by collaborators in the United States, Italy and Spain. The samples were drawn from two sources: the first 160 participants of the ongoing ImmuneRACE study, and fewer than 1,500 subjects contributed by 6 global collaborators. Sample metadata almost always included a de-identified subject ID, COVID-19 status, age in years and sex. The repertoires were released in a freely available public database meant as a resource for research on the immune response to SARS-CoV-2. Subjects who had been exposed to COVID-19, were actively infected with it, or had recovered from it provided the deeply sampled blood TCRbeta repertoires that made up the dataset. The material from the prospective study consisted of cDNA or gDNA derived from T cells, B-cell-depleted T cells, or PBMCs. HLA class I and class II types, where available, came from metadata supplied by the sample provider rather than from assay-based typing. The full study reports these points: The amount of clinical and demographic metadata varied by source and participant and was provided uncurated.

Comments on this clone: Its recognized antigen is unknown. Base qualities are not provided; no much larger clone lies one nucleotide away.

TCRbeta CDR3 regions were amplified from genomic DNA using the immunoSEQ Assay, a bias-controlled multiplex PCR. As for how the authors treated the data: Within the assay, amplification of reference gene primers was used to estimate how many nucleated cells each sample contained. To quantify the absolute abundance of each unique TCRbeta CDR3 rearrangement, sequence reads were collapsed and filtered. For each sample, productive Simpson clonality was calculated as the square root of Simpson's diversity index across productive rearrangements. Entries here come from immuneACCESS through TCRdb and include only in-frame sequences with V and J called. Some clones fail to appear in such tables; in the studies checked, an unresolved V gene covers under half of the shortfall, and the cause of the remainder is unknown. V and J calls and clone size are copied from that table; D and trimming were computed from the DNA. The sample profile shows roughly 570,000 clones; roughly 89% of them were found once. Jointly, the top ten make up 7.5% to 9% of the sample.

The CDR3 covers 13 residues, taking in both the cysteine and the phenylalanine. Here the CDR3 DNA is all that survives: 39 bases in frame from base 1. V and J are trimmed by 3 bases and 3 bases, and the gene matches miss 1 base of the junction. The germline V gene provides CDR1 SGHAT and CDR2 FQNNGV. One collaborating source in Seattle enrolled patients while the patients were actively infected and followed the patients over time throughout the course of disease. The collaborating institutions used their own protocols to collect whole blood in K2EDTA tubes. For TCRbeta analysis, collaborators shipped samples in one of three forms: frozen whole blood, isolated PBMCs, or DNA extracted from either of those sample types.

The specimen sequenced was peripheral blood. This sequence uses TRBV11-2 and TRBJ2-7; TRBD2 matches 8 bases in the middle. This receptor was identified in a woman between 50 and 59 years old with COVID-19, enrolled during active disease. The CDR3 reads CASSFSGGYEQYF. At the DNA level, the sequence is TGTGCCAGCAGCTTCAGCGGGGGCTACGAGCAGTACTTC. Where the CDR3 stops, the reference TRBV11-2 and TRBJ2-7 genes take over; the full variable domain is EAGVAQSPRYKIIEKRQSVAFWCNPISGHATLYWYQQILGQGPKLLIQFQNNGVVDDSQLPKDRFSAERLKGVDSTLKIQPAKLEDSAVYLCASSFSGGYEQYFGPGTRLTVT.